These 24 T cell receptor beta chains originate from one sample sequenced in a study of CXCR3-negative and CXCR3-positive naive CD8 T cells (dated by TCRdb to the late 2010s). For these TCRs, the target antigens are not known. Findings and caveats that apply to the study as a whole: TRB CDR3s from CXCR3-positive naive cells showed higher hydrophobicity (lower Kidera factor 4), lower energy, and higher strength and volume indices than CXCR3-negative naive cells.

The sequencer listed for this sample is NextSeq 550. The Human TCR Profiling Kit (MiLaboratory) was used to make UMI-labeled 5' RACE TRB cDNA libraries. The reads went through TCRdb reprocessing, and each CDR3 protein sequence gets one entry with no DNA. The sample table records about 98,000 distinct CDR3 sequences. 0.85% to 1.4% of the sample goes to the ten largest clones. Material for sequencing was naive CXCR3+ CD8+ T cells from blood. In light of the paper, this sample's cell subset or site label describes: CD45RO-CCR7+CD27+CD95- naive CD8+ T cells expressing CXCR3 (TNR3+). All receptors come from a human donor in good health. Some clones in this sample may be carry-over from other donors' samples.

The chain recombines TRBV13 with TRBJ1-2; TCRdb's assignment of TRBD1 cannot be checked, as there is no DNA. The germline V gene has CDR1 PRHDT and CDR2 FYEKMQ (reference sequence). The CDR3 has 17 residues. CDR3 sequence reads: CASSFYTGDRWNYGYTF.

The V and J genes are TRBV15 and TRBJ2-2. CDR1 is LNHNV and CDR2 is YYDKDF in the germline V gene (reference sequence). This CDR3 contains 13 residues. Here the CDR3 reads CATSESRGGELFF.

V gene TRBV29-1 combines with J gene TRBJ2-2; TCRdb selects TRBD1, and the lack of DNA leaves this call unchecked. The CDR3 sequence is 15 residues long. CDR1 and CDR2 (germline): SQVTM, ANQGSEA. The CDR3 region is CSVEDQGAVTGELFF.

The chain couples TRBV7-6 to TRBJ2-6. This CDR3 comprises 17 residues. Looked up from germline, CDR1 is SGHVS and CDR2 is FNYEAQ. CDR3 in amino acids: CASSFLRKGSGANVLTF. The full variable domain, completed using reference TRBV7-6 and TRBJ2-6, is GAGVSQSPRYKVTKRGQDVALRCDPISGHVSLYWYRQALGQGPEFLTYFNYEAQQDKSGLPNDRFSAERPEGSISTLTIQRTEQRDSAMYRCASSFLRKGSGANVLTFGAGSRLTVL.

The CDR3 loop reads CSVDWGAGGMNTEAFF. The V call is TRBV29-1, the J call TRBJ1-1; checking the TCRdb D call of TRBD1 is not possible without DNA. The CDR3 totals 16 residues. Per germline, CDR1 SQVTM and CDR2 ANQGSEA.

The rearrangement uses TRBV7-6 and TRBJ1-1. Germline CDR1 is SGHVS and CDR2 is FNYEAQ. This CDR3 is built from 16 residues. The CDR3 reads CASSLEVWGLYTEAFF.

This rearrangement joins TRBV18 to TRBJ1-1; TCRdb names TRBD1, which stays unverified in the absence of DNA. The CDR3 has 15 residues. Germline CDR1 and CDR2: KGHSH and LQKENI. CDR3: CASSSMTGVNTEAFF.

V and J are TRBV20-1 and TRBJ2-3; checking the TCRdb D call of TRBD2 is not possible without DNA. CDR1 and CDR2 from the germline V gene are DFQATT and SNEGSKA (reference sequence). This CDR3 has 17 residues. CDR3 amino acids: CSAKDRTRPFYTDTQYF.

The rearrangement uses TRBV9 and TRBJ2-2. From germline, CDR1 is SGDLS and CDR2 YYNGEE. The CDR3 spans 16 residues. CDR3 loop: CASSVQTAGNTGELFF.

The chain uses TRBV4-3 and TRBJ2-5; TCRdb lists TRBD1, though no DNA is available to test this call. This CDR3 spans 14 amino acids. Germline CDR1 is LGHNA and CDR2 is YSLEER. The CDR3 sequence is CASSLGTGGETQYF.

The rearrangement links TRBV20-1 to TRBJ2-7; TCRdb picks TRBD2, but there is no DNA to check that call. This CDR3 is 14 amino acids long. Germline V CDR1 and CDR2: DFQATT, SNEGSKA (reference sequence). The chain's CDR3 is CSARVRGGSVEQYF.

The V and J genes are TRBV12-3 or TRBV12-4 and TRBJ2-2; TCRdb names TRBD2, which stays unverified in the absence of DNA. This CDR3 region has 16 residues. The CDR3 reads CASSLGAGGPTGELFF.

This chain uses TRBV28 with TRBJ1-2; the TRBD1 assignment by TCRdb is unverifiable without DNA. The CDR3 sequence is 14 residues long. Germline CDR1 is MDHEN and CDR2 is SYDVKM. CDR3 loop: CASSFPEGLTGYTF.

The chain is built from TRBV7-9 and TRBJ1-5; TCRdb's D call, TRBD1, is unchecked because there is no DNA. CDR3 length: 17 amino acids. Germline CDR1 reads SEHNR; CDR2 reads FQNEAQ (reference sequence). CDR3 in amino acids: CASSLVPGQDEYQPQHF.

The chain recombines TRBV29-1 with TRBJ2-7; checking the TCRdb D call of TRBD1 is not possible without DNA. The CDR3 totals 15 residues. Germline CDR1 is SQVTM and CDR2 is ANQGSEA. CDR3 residues: CSVELVTGGSYEQYF.

V usage is TRBV20-1 and J usage is TRBJ2-7; TCRdb selects TRBD1, and the lack of DNA leaves this call unchecked. This CDR3 region has 12 residues. Germline V CDR1 and CDR2: DFQATT, SNEGSKA (reference sequence). The CDR3 sequence is CSVLGGLYEQYF.

This chain links TRBV12-3 or TRBV12-4 with TRBJ2-1; the TRBD2 assignment by TCRdb is unverifiable without DNA. The CDR3 spans 18 residues. This chain's CDR3 is CASIPGLAGVHSYNEQFF.

The V and J genes are TRBV20-1 and TRBJ2-3; TCRdb outputs TRBD1, but without DNA this stays unchecked. This CDR3 is built from 15 residues. CDR1 is DFQATT and CDR2 is SNEGSKA in the germline V gene (reference sequence). The CDR3: CSAYPRGQVTDTQYF.

V gene TRBV15 combines with J gene TRBJ2-1; without DNA, the TCRdb call of TRBD2 cannot be checked. The CDR3 is 15 residues long. Germline V lookup: CDR1 LNHNV, CDR2 YYDKDF (reference sequence). The CDR3 sequence: CATSRGLAGDIEQFF.

The gene calls are TRBV20-1 and TRBJ1-1; the TCRdb D gene call, TRBD1, has no DNA to confirm it. There are 15 residues in the CDR3. Germline CDR1 and CDR2: DFQATT and SNEGSKA (reference sequence). The CDR3 reads CSARDRGAPETEAFF.

The chain combines TRBV28 with TRBJ2-3; the TCRdb call, TRBD1, lacks DNA for checking. Germline loops: CDR1 MDHEN, CDR2 SYDVKM. CDR3 length: 15 amino acids. CDR3 in amino acids: CASSLTGGYTDTQYF.

This chain connects TRBV3-1 to TRBJ1-4. Germline CDR1 reads LGHDT; CDR2 reads YNNKEL (reference sequence). The CDR3 extends over 17 amino acids. The chain's CDR3 is CASSQVVSVRTNEKLFF.

This chain uses TRBV12-3 or TRBV12-4 with TRBJ2-7. The CDR3 sequence is 14 residues long. CDR3 amino acids: CASNPNGRAYEQYF.

The chain uses TRBV27 and TRBJ1-2; TCRdb picks TRBD1, but there is no DNA to check that call. Germline V gene sequence: CDR1 MNHEY, CDR2 SMNVEV (reference sequence). The CDR3 is 15 amino acids. The CDR3 is CASSLGRDSPYGYTF.